This T cell receptor beta chain was documented in a study of blood T cells in healthy people across ages. This clonotype has just a few counts. Its antigen remains unidentified. Trimming stripped 5 bases from V and 0 bases from J, with 13 bases between. The CDR3 sequence is 15 residues long. Sample-barcoded 5' priming and a J-beta primer mix drove a second PCR of about 6 to 12 cycles. Carrying 12 random nucleotides, a template-switch adaptor labeled each individual cDNA molecule. TCRdb re-derived calls from the 5' RACE reads in MiXCR, one entry per CDR3 protein. Of approximately 960,000 distinct CDR3 sequences detected, 25% to 35% appear once; the ten largest clones hold about a tenth. Study-wide points: No conclusive comparison of naive versus antigen-experienced cells was possible with unsorted PBMCs.

This same sample was also part of a study on T cells of mothers and their children. In that study: Over 9.5 million TCR beta CDR3 reads were obtained from each mother, and about 3 million from each child. Comparable shaping of TCR recombination output by thymic selection was observed in related and unrelated pairs.

This clonotype was sampled from a middle-aged woman in good health. The chain combines TRBV12-3 or TRBV12-4 with TRBJ1-1; no clear D gene. The specimen was blood. The CDR3 region is CASSPRRRLNTEAFF. The CDR3 DNA reads TGTGCCAGCAGTCCTCGGAGACGGCTGAACACTGAAGCTTTCTTT.